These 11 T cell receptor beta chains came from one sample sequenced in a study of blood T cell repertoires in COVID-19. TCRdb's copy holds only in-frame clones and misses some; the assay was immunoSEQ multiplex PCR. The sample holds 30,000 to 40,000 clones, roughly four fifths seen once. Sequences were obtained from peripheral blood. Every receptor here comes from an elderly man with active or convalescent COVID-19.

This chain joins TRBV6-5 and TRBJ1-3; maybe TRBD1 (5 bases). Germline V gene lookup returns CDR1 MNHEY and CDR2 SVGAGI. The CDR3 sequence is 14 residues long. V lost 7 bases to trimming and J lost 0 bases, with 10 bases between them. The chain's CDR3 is CASNQGISGNTIYF. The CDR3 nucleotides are TGTGCCAGCAACCAGGGTATCTCTGGAAACACCATATATTTT.

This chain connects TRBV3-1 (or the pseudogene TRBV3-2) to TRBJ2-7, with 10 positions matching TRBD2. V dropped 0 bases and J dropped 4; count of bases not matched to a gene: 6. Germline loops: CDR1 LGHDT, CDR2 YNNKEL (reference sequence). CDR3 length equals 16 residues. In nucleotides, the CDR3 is TGTGCCAGCAGCCAAGACCTAGCGGGAGTAGGGTACGAGCAGTACTTC. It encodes CASSQDLAGVGYEQYF.

CDR3 residues: CASSQEQGYEQYF. CDR3 coding DNA: TGCGCCAGCAGCCAGGAACAGGGGTACGAGCAGTACTTC. The rearrangement joins TRBV4-3 to TRBJ2-7, with 7 bases lining up with TRBD1. This CDR3 is built from 13 residues. J was trimmed by 4 bases and V by 3 bases; bases with no gene match: 3. Germline CDR1 and CDR2: LGHNA and YSLEER.

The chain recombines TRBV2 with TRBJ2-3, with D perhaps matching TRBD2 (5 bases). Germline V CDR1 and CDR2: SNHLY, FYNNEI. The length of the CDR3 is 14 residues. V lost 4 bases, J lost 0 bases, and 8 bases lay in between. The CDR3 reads CASSGQRSTDTQYF. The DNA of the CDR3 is TGTGCCAGCAGTGGGCAGCGGAGCACAGATACGCAGTATTTT.

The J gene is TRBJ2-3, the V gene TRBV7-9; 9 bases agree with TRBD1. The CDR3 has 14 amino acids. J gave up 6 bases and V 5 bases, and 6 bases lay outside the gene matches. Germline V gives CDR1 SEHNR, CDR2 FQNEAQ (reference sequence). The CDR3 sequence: CASSPTGGMDTQYF. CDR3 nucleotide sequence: TGTGCCAGCAGCCCGACAGGGGGAATGGATACGCAGTATTTT.

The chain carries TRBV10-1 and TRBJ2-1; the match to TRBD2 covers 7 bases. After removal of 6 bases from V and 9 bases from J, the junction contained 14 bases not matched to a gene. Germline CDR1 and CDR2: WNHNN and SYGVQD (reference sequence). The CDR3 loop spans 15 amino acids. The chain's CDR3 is CASREGRGRSSEQFF. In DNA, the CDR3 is TGCGCCAGCAGGGAGGGCCGCGGGAGAAGTAGTGAGCAGTTCTTC.

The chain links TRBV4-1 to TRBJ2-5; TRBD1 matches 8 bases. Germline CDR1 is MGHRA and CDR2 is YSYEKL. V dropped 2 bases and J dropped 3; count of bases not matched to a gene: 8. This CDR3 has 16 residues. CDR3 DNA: TGCGCCAGCAGCCAACCCCTAGGACAGGGCAAAGAGACCCAGTACTTC. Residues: CASSQPLGQGKETQYF.

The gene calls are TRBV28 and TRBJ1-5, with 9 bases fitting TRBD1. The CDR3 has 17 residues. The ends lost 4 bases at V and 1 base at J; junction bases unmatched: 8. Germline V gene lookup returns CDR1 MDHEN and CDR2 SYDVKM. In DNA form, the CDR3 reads TGTGCCAGCAGTTCCCTGGACAGGGGCTTGAGCAATCAGCCCCAGCATTTT. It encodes CASSSLDRGLSNQPQHF.

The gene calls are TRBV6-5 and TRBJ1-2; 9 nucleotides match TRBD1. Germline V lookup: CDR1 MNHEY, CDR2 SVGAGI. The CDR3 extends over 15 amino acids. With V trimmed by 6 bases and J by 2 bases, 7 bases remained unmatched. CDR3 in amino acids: CASRAGDRANYGYTF. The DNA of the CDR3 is TGTGCCAGCAGAGCAGGGGACAGGGCGAACTATGGCTACACCTTC.

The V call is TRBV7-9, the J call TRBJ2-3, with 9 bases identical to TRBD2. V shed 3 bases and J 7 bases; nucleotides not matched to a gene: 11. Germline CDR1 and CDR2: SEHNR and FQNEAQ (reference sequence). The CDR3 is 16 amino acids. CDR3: CASSLPLAGRLNTQYF. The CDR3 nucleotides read TGTGCCAGCAGCTTGCCTCTAGCGGGGCGGCTAAATACGCAGTATTTT.

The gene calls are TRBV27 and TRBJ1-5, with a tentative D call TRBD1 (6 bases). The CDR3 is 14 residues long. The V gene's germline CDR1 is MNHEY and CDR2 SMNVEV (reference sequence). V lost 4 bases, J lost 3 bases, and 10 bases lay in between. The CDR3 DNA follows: TGTGCCAGCAGTTCCCAGGGACACAATCAGCCCCAGCATTTT. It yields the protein CASSSQGHNQPQHF.